This TCR beta chain was recorded in a study of T-cell reconstitution after alpha-beta-depleted transplantation in children. The authors prepared the TCRbeta library with unique molecular identifiers. TCRdb ran MiXCR on the PCR reads and lists one entry per CDR3 protein. Of a few hundred thousand distinct CDR3 sequences listed, 10% are singletons. The CDR3 runs 14 residues. Trimming left V 3 bases short and J 7 bases short, with 13 bases between. This clonotype was obtained from a human donor who donated a stem cell graft to a child with acute lymphoblastic leukemia. The J gene is TRBJ2-1, the V gene TRBV12-3 or TRBV12-4, with a possible D match to TRBD2 (5 bases). Specimen: PBMCs from the stem cell graft donor, collected from the stem cell graft. The CDR3, as DNA: TGTGCCAGCAGTTTCCTGCAAGGCGGGAATGAGCAGTTCTTC. Amino acids: CASSFLQGGNEQFF.